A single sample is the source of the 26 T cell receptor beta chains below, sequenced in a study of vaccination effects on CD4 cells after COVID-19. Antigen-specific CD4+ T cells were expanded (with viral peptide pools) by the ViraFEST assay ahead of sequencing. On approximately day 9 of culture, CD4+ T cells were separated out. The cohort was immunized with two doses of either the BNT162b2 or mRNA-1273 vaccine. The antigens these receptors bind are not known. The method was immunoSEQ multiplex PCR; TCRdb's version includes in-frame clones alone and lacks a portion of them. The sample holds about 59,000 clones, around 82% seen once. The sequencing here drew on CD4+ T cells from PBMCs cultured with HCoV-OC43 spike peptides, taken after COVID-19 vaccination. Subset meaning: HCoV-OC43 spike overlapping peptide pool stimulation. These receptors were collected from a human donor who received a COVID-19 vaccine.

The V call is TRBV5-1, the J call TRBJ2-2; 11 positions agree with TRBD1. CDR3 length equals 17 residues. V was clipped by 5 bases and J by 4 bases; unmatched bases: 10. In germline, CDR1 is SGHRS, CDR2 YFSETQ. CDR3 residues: CASSRTGGMSGTGELFF. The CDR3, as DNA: TGCGCCAGCAGTAGGACAGGGGGCATGTCGGGCACCGGGGAGCTGTTTTTT.

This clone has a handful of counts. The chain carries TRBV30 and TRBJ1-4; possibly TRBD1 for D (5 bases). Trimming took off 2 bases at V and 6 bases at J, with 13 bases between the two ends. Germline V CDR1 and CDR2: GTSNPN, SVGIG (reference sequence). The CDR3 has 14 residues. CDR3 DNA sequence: TGTGCCTGGAGTAAGCAGGGAGCAGATGAAAAACTGTTTTTT. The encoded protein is CAWSKQGADEKLFF.

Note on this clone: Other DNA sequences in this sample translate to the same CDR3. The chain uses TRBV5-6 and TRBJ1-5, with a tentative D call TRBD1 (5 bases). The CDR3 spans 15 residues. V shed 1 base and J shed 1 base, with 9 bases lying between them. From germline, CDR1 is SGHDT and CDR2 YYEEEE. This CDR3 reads CASSLRGTSNQPQHF. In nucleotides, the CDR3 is TGTGCCAGCAGCTTGCGAGGGACGAGCAATCAGCCCCAGCATTTT.

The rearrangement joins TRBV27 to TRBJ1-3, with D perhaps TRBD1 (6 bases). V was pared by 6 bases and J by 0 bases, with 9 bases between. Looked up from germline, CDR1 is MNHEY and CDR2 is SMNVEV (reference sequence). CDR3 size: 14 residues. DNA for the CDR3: TGTGCCAGCAGGAGGGGGAACTCTGGAAACACCATATATTTT. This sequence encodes CASRRGNSGNTIYF.

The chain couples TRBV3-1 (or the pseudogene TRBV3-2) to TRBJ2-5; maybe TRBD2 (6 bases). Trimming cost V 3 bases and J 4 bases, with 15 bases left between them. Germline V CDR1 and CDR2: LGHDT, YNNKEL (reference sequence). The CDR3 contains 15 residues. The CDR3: CASSQVAAGLETQYF. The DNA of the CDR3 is TGTGCCAGCAGCCAGGTTGCTGCGGGGTTAGAGACCCAGTACTTC.

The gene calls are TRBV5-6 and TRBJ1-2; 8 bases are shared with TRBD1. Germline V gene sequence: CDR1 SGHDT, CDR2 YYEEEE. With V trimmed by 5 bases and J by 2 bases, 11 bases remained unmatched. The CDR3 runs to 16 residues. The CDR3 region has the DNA TGTGCCAGCAGACCGTACCGGGACAGGAGGAACTATGGCTACACCTTC. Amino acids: CASRPYRDRRNYGYTF.

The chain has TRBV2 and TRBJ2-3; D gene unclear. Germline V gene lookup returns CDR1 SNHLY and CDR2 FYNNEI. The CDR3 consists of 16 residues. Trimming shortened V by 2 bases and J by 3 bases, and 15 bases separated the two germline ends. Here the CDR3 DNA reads TGTGCCAGCAGTGAAAACGAGAATCCCGGGACAGATACGCAGTATTTT. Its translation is CASSENENPGTDTQYF.

This CDR3 reads CASSGFGTSVDTQYF. The CDR3, as DNA: TGTGCCAGCAGTGGTTTCGGGACTAGCGTGGATACGCAGTATTTT. The gene calls are TRBV2 and TRBJ2-3; TRBD2 matches at 10 bases. The V gene end was trimmed by 4 bases and the J gene end by 6 bases; junction bases not matched to a gene: 7. The CDR3 has 15 residues. Germline CDR1 SNHLY, CDR2 FYNNEI.

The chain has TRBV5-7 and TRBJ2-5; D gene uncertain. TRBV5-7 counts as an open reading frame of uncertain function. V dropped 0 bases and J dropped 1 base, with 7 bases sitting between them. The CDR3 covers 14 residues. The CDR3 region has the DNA TGTGCCAGCAGCTTGGTGTCCAGCCAAGAGACCCAGTACTTC. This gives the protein CASSLVSSQETQYF.

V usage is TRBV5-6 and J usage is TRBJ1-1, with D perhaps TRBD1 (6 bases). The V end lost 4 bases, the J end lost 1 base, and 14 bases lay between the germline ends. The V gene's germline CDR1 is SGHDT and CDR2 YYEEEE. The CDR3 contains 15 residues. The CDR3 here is CASSTPKGGNTEAFF. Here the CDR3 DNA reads TGTGCCAGCAGCACTCCGAAGGGGGGGAACACTGAAGCTTTCTTT.

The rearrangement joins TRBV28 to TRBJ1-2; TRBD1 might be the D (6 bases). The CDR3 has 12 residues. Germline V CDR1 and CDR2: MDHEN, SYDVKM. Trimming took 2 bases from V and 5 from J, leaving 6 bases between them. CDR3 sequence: CASSLRGYGYTF. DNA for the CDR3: TGTGCCAGCAGTTTAAGGGGGTATGGCTACACCTTC.

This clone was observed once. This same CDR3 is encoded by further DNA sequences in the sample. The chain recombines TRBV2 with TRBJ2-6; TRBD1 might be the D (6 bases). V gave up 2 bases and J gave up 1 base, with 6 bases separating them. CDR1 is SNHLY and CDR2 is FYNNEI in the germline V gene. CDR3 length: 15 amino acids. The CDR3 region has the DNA TGTGCCAGCAGTGAAACAGGGTCTGGGGCCAACGTCCTGACTTTC. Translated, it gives CASSETGSGANVLTF. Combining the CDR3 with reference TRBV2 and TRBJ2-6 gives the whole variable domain EPEVTQTPSHQVTQMGQEVILRCVPISNHLYFYWYRQILGQKVEFLVSFYNNEISEKSEIFDDQFSVERPDGSNFTLKIRSTKLEDSAMYFCASSETGSGANVLTFGAGSRLTVL.

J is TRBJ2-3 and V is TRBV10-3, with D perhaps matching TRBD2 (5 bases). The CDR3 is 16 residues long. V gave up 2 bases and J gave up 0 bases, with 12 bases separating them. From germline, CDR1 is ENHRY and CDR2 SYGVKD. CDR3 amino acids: CAISEPPPSSTDTQYF. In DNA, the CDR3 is TGTGCCATCAGTGAGCCCCCTCCTAGCAGCACAGATACGCAGTATTTT.

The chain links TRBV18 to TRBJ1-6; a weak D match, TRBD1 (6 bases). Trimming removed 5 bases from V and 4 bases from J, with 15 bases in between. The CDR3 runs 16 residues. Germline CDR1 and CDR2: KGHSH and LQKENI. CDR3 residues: CASSAEGQPYNSPLHF. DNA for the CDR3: TGTGCCAGCTCAGCCGAGGGACAACCTTATAATTCACCCCTCCACTTT.

The CDR3 DNA follows: TGTGCCAGCAGCTTAGCGGTGACAGGGAACACCGGGGAGCTGTTTTTT. Its translation is CASSLAVTGNTGELFF. The chain combines TRBV7-2 with TRBJ2-2, with a weak D call TRBD1 (6 bases). This CDR3 contains 16 residues. Per germline, CDR1 SGHTA and CDR2 FQGNSA. V was pared by 0 bases and J by 1 base, with 9 bases between.

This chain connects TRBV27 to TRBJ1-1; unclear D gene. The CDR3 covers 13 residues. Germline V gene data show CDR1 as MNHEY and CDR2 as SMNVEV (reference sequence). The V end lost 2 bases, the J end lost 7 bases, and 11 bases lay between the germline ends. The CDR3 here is CASSLIANYEAFF. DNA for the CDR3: TGTGCCAGCAGTTTAATCGCCAATTATGAAGCTTTCTTT.

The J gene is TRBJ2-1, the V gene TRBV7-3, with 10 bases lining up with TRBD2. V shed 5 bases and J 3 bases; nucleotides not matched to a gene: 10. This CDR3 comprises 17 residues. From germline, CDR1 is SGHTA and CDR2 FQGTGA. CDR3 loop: CASSPKPTSGDYNEQFF. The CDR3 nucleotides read TGTGCCAGCAGCCCGAAGCCTACTAGCGGGGACTACAATGAGCAGTTCTTC.

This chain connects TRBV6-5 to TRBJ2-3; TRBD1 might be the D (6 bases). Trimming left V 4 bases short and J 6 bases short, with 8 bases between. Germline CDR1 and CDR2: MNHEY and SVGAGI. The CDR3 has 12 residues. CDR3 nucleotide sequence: TGTGCCAGCAGTTTCACAGGGGATACGCAGTATTTT. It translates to CASSFTGDTQYF.

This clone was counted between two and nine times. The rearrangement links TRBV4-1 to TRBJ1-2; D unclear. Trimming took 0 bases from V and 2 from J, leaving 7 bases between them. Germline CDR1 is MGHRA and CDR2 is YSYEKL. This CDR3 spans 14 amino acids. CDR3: CASSQDPRNYGYTF. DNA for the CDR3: TGCGCCAGCAGCCAAGATCCCAGGAACTATGGCTACACCTTC.

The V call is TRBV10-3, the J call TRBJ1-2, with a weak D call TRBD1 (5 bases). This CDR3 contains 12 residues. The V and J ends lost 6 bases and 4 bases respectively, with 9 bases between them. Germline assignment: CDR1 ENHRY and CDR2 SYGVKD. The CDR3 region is CAIRQGAYGYTF. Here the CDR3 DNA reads TGTGCCATCAGGCAGGGTGCCTATGGCTACACCTTC.

The CDR3 here is CASSPEVGLSTDTQYF. CDR3 nucleotide sequence: TGTGCCAGCAGCCCCGAGGTGGGGTTGAGCACAGATACGCAGTATTTT. J is TRBJ2-3 and V is TRBV9; D is undetermined. The CDR3 length is 16 residues. CDR1 and CDR2 (germline): SGDLS, YYNGEE. Trimming left V 4 bases short and J 0 bases short, with 15 bases between.

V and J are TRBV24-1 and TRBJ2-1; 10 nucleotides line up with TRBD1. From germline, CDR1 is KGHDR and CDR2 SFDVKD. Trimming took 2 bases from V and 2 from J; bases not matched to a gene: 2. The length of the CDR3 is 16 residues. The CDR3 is CATSDYGTGAYNEQFF. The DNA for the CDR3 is TGTGCCACCAGTGATTATGGGACAGGGGCCTACAATGAGCAGTTCTTC.

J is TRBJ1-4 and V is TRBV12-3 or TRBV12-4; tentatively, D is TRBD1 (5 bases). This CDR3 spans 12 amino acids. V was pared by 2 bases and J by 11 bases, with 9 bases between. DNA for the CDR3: TGTGCCAGCAGTTTAAGGGGCAGTAAACTGTTTTTT. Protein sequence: CASSLRGSKLFF.

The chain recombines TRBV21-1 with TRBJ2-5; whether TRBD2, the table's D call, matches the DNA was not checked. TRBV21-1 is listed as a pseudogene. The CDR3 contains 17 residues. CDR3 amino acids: CASSKMTGGSYQETQYF. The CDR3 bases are TGTGCCAGCAGCAAAATGACCGGGGGGAGCTACCAAGAGACCCAGTACTTC.

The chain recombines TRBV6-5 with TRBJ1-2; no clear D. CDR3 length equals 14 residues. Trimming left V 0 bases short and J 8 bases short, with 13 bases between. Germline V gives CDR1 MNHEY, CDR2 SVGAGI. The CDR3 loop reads CASSYSNGVGGYTF. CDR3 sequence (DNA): TGTGCCAGCAGTTACTCGAACGGGGTGGGCGGCTACACCTTC.

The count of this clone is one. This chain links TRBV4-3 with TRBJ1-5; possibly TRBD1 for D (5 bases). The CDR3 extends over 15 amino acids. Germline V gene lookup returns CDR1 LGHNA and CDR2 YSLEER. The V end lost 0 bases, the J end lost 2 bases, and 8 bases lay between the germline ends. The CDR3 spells CASSQEGGGNQPQHF. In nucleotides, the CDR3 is TGCGCCAGCAGCCAAGAGGGAGGGGGCAATCAGCCCCAGCATTTT.